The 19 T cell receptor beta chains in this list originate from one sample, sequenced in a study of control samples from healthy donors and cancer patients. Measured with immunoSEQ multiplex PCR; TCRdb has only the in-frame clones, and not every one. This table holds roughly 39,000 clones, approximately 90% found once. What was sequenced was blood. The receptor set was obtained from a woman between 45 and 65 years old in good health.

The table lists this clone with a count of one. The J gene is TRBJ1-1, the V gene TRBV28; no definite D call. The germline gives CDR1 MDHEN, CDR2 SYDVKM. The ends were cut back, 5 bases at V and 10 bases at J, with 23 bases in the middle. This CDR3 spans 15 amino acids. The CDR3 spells CASSNTVPGKFLAFF. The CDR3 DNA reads TGTGCCAGCAGTAATACCGTTCCAGGAAAATTTCTAGCTTTCTTT.

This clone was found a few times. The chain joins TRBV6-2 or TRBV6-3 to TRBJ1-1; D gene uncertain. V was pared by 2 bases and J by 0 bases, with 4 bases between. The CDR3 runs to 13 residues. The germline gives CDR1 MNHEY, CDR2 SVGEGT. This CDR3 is CASSYKMNTEAFF. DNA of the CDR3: TGTGCCAGCAGTTACAAAATGAACACTGAAGCTTTCTTT.

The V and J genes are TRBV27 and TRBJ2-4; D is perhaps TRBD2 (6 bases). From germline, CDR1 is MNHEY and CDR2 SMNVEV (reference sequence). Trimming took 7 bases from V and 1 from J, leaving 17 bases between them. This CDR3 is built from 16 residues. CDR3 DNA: TGTGCCAGCACCTGGGGCGCGGGACTCGCCAAAAACATTCAGTACTTC. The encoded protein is CASTWGAGLAKNIQYF.

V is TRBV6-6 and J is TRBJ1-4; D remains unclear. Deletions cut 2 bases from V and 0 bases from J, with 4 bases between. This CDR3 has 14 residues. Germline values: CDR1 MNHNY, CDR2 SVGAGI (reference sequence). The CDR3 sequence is CASSYGTTNEKLFF. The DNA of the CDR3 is TGTGCCAGCAGTTACGGGACAACTAATGAAAAACTGTTTTTT.

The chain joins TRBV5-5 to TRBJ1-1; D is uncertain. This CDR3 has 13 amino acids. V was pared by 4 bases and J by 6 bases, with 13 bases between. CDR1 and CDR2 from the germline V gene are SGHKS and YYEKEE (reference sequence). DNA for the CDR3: TGTGCCAGCAGCCTCACCGGGATGCCTGAAGCTTTCTTT. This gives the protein CASSLTGMPEAFF. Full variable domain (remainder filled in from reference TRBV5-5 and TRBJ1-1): DAGVTQSPTHLIKTRGQQVTLRCSPISGHKSVSWYQQVLGQGPQFIFQYYEKEERGRGNFPDRFSARQFPNYSSELNVNALLLGDSALYLCASSLTGMPEAFFGQGTRLTVV.

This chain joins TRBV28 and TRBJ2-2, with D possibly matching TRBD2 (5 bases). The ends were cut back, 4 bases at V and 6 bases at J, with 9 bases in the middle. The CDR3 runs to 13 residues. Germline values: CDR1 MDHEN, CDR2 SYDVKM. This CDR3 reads CASSSSLSGELFF. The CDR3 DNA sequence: TGTGCCAGCAGTTCTAGCCTTTCCGGGGAGCTGTTTTTT.

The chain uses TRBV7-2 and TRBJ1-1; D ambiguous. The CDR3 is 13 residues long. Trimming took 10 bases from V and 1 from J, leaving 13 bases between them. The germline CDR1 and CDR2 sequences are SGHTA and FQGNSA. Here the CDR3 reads CAITRNPNTEAFF. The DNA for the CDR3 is TGTGCCATCACGAGAAACCCGAACACTGAAGCTTTCTTT.

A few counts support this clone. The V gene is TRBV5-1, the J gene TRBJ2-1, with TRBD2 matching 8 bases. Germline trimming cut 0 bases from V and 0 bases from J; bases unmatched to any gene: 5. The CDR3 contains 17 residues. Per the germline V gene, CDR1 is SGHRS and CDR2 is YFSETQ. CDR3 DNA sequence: TGCGCCAGCAGCTTGGAGGGACTAGGGAGCTCCTACAATGAGCAGTTCTTC. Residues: CASSLEGLGSSYNEQFF. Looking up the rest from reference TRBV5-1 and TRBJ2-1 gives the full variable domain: KAGVTQTPRYLIKTRGQQVTLSCSPISGHRSVSWYQQTPGQGLQFLFEYFSETQRNKGNFPGRFSGRQFSNSRSEMNVSTLELGDSALYLCASSLEGLGSSYNEQFFGPGTRLTVL.

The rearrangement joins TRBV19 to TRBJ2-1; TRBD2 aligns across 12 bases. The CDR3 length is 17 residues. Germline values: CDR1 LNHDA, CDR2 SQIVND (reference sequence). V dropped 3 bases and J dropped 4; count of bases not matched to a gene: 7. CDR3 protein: CASSIGLAGGRYNEQFF. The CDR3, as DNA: TGTGCCAGTAGTATCGGGCTAGCGGGGGGGCGATACAATGAGCAGTTCTTC.

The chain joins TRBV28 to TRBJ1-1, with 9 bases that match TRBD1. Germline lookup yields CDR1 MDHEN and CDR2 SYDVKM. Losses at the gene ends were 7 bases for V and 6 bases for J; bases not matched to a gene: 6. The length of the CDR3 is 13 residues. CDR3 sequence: CASTPQGAAEAFF. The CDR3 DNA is TGTGCCAGCACGCCACAGGGGGCCGCTGAAGCTTTCTTT.

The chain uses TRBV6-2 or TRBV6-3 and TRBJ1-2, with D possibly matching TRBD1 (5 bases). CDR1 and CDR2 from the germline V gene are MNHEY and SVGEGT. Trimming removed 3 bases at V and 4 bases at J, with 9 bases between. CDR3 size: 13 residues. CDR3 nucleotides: TGTGCCAGCAGTTATGACAGCGTCTATGGCTACACCTTC. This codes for CASSYDSVYGYTF.

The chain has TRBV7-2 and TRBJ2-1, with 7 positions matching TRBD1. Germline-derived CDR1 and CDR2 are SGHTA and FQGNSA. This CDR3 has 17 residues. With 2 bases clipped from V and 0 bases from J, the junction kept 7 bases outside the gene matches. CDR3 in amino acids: CASSLSPRQGSYNEQFF. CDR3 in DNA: TGTGCCAGCAGCTTAAGCCCACGACAGGGCTCCTACAATGAGCAGTTCTTC.

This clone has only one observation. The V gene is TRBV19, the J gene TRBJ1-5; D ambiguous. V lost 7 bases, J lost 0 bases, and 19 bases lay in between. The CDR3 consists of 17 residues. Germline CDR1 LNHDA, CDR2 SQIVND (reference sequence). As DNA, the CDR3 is TGTGCCAGTACCCCGAACGGGGTGGGGTATAGCAATCAGCCCCAGCATTTT. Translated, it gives CASTPNGVGYSNQPQHF. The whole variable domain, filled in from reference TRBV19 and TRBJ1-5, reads DGGITQSPKYLFRKEGQNVTLSCEQNLNHDAMYWYRQDPGQGLRLIYYSQIVNDFQKGDIAEGYSVSREKKESFPLTVTSAQKNPTAFYLCASTPNGVGYSNQPQHFGDGTRLSIL.

CDR3 DNA sequence: TGCGCCAGCAGCCTCAGCCCGGGGGGCCCCTCCTACGAGCAGTACTTC. Encoded protein: CASSLSPGGPSYEQYF. The chain has TRBV4-1 and TRBJ2-7; maybe TRBD2 (7 bases). This CDR3 has 16 amino acids. CDR1 is MGHRA and CDR2 is YSYEKL in the germline V gene. Trimming pared 4 bases from V and 0 bases from J, leaving 16 bases between.

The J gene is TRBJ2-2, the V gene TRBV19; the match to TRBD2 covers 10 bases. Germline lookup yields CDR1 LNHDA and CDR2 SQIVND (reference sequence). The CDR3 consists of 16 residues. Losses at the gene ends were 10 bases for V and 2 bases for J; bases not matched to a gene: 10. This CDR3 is CATSFSGGSNTGELFF. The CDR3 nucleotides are TGTGCCACATCCTTTAGCGGGGGGTCCAACACCGGGGAGCTGTTTTTT.

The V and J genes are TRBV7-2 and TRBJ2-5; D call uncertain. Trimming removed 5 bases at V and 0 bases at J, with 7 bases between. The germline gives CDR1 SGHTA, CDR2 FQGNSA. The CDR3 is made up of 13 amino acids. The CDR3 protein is CASSETNQETQYF. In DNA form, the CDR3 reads TGTGCCAGCAGCGAAACAAACCAAGAGACCCAGTACTTC.

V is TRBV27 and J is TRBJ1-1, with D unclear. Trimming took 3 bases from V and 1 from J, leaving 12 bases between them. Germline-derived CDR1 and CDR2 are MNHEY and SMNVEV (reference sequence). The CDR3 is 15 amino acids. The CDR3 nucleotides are TGTGCCAGCAGTTTTTGGGGTTCCGGGAACACTGAAGCTTTCTTT. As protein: CASSFWGSGNTEAFF.

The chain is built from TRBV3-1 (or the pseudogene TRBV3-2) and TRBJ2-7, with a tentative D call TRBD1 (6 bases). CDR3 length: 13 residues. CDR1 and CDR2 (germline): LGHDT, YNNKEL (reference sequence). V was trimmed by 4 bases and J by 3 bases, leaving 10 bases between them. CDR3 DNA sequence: TGTGCCAGCAGCCCTGGGACACGCTACGAGCAGTACTTC. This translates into CASSPGTRYEQYF.

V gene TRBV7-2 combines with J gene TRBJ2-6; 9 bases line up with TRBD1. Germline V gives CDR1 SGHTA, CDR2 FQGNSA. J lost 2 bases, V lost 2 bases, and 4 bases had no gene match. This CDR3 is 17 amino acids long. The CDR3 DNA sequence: TGTGCCAGCAGCTTACGGACAGGGGTTACTGGGGCCAACGTCCTGACTTTC. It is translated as CASSLRTGVTGANVLTF.